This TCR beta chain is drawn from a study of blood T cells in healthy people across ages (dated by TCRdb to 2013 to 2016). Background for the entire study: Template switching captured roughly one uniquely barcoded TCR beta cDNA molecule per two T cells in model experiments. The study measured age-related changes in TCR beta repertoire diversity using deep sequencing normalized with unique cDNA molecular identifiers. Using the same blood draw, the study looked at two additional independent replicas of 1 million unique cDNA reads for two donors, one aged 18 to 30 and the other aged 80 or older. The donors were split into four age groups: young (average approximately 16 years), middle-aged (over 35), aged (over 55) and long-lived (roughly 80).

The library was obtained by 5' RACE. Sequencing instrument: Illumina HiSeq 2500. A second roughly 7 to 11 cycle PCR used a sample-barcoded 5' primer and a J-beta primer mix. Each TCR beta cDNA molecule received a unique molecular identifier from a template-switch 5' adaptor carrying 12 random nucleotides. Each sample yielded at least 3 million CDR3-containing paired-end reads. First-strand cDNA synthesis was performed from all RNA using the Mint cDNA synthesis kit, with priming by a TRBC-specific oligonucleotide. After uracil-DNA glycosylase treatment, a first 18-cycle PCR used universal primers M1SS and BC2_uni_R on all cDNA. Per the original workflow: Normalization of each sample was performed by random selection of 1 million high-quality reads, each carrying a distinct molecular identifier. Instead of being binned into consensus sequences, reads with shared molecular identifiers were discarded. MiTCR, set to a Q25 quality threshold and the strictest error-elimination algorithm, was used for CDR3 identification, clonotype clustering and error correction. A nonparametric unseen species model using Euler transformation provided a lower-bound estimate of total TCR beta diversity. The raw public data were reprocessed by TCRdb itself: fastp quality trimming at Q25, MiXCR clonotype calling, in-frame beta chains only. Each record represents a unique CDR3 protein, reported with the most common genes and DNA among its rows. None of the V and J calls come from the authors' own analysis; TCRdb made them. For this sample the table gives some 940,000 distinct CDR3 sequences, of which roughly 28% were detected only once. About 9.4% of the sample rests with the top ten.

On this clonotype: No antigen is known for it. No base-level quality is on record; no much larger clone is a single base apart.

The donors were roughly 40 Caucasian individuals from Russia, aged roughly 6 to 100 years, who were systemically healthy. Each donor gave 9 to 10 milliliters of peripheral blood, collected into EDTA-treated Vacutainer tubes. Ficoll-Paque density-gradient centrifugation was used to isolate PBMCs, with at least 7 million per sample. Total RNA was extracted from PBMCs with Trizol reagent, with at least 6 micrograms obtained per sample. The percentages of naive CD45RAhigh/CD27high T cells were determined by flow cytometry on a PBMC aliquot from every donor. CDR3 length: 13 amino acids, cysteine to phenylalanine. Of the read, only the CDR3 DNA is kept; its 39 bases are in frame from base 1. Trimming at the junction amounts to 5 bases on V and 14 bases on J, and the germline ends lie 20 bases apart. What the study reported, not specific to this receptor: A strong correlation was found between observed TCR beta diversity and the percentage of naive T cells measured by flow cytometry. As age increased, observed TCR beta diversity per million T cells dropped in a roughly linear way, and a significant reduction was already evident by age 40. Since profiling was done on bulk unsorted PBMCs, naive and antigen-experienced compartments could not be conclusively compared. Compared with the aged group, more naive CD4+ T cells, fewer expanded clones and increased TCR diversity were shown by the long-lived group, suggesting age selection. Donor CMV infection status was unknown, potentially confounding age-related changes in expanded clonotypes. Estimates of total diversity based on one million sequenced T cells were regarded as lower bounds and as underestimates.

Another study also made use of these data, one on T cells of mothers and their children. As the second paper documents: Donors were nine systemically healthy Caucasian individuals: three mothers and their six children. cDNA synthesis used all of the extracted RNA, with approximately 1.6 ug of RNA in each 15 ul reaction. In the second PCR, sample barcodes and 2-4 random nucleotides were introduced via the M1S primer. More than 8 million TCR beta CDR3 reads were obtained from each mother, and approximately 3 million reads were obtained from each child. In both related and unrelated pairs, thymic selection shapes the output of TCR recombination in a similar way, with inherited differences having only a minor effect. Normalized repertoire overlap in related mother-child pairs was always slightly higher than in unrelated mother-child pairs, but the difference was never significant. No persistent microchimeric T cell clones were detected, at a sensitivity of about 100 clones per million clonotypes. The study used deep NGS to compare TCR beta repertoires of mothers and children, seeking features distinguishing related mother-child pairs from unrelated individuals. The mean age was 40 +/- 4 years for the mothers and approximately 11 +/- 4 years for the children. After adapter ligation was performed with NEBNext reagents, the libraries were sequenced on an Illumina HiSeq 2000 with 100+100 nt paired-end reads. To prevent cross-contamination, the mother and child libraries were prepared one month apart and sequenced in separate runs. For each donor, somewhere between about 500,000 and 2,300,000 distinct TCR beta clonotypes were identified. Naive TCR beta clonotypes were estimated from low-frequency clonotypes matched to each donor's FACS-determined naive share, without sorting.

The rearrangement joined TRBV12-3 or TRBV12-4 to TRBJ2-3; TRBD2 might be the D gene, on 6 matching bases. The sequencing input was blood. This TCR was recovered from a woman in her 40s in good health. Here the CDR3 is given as CASSPTSRGGRYF. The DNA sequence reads TGTGCCAGCAGTCCGACGAGCCGGGGAGGTCGGTATTTT.